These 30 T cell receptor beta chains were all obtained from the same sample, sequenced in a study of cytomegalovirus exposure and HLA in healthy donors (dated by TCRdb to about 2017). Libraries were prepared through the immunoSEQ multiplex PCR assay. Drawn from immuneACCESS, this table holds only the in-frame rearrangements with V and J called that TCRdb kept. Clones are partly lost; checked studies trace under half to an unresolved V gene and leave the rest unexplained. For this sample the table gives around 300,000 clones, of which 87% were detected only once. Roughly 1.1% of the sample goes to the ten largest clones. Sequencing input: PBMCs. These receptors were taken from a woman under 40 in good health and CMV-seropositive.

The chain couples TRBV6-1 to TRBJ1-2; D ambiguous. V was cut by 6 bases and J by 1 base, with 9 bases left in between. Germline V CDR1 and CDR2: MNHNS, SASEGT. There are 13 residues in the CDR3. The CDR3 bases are TGTGCCAGCAGGGACCCCGGTAACTATGGCTACACCTTC. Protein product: CASRDPGNYGYTF.

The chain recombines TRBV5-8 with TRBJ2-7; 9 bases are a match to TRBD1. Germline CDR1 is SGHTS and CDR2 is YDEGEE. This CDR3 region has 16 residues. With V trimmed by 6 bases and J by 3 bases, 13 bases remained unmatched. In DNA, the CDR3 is TGTGCCAGCACCCACCTTAGGGACAGGGTGGACTACGAGCAGTACTTC. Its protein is CASTHLRDRVDYEQYF.

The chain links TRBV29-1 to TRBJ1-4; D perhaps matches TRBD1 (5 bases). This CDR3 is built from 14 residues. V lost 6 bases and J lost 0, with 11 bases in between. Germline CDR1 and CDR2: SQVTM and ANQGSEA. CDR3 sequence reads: CSVRGVATNEKLFF. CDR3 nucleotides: TGCAGCGTGAGAGGGGTAGCAACTAATGAAAAACTGTTTTTT.

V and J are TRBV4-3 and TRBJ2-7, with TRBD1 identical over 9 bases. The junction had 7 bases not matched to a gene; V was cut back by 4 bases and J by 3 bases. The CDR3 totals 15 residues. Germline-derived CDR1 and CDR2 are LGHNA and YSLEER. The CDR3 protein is CASSRGTGFFYEQYF. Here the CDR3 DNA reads TGCGCCAGCAGCCGAGGGACAGGGTTTTTCTACGAGCAGTACTTC.

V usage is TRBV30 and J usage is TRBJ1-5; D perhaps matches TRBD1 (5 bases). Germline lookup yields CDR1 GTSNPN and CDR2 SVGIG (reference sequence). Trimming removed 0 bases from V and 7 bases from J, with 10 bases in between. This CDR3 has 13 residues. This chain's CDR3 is CAWSVGAGQPQHF. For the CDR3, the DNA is TGTGCCTGGAGTGTGGGCGCAGGGCAGCCCCAGCATTTT.

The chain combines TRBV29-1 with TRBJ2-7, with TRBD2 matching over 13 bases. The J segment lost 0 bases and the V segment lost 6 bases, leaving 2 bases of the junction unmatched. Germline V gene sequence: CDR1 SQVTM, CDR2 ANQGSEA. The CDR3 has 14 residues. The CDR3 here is CSVGTSGASYEQYF. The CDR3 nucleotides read TGCAGCGTCGGGACTAGCGGGGCCTCCTACGAGCAGTACTTC.

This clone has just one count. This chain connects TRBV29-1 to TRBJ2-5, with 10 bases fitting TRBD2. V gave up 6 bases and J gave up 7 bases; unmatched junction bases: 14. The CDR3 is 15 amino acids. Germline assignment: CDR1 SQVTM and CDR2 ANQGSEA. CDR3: CSVVLSGGASGTQYF. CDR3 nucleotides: TGCAGCGTAGTGTTAAGCGGGGGGGCCAGCGGGACCCAGTACTTC.

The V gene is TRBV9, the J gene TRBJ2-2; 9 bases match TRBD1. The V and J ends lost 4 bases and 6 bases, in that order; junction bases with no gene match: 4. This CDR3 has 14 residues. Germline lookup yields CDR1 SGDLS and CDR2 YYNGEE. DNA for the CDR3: TGTGCCAGCAGCAAAGGGGACAGGGCCGGGGAGCTGTTTTTT. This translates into CASSKGDRAGELFF.

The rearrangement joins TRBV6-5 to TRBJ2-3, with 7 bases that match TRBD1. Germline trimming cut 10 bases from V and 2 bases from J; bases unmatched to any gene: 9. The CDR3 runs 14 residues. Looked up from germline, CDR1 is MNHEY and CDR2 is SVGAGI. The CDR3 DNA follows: TGTGCCACCGGCCGGACAGGTTACACAGATACGCAGTATTTT. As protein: CATGRTGYTDTQYF.

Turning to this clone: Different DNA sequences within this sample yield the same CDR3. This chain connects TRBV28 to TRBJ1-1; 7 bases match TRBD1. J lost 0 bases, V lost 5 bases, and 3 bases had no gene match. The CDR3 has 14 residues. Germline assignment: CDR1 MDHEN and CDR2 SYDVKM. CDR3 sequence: CASSPGTVNTEAFF. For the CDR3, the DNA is TGTGCCAGCAGTCCGGGGACAGTGAACACTGAAGCTTTCTTT.

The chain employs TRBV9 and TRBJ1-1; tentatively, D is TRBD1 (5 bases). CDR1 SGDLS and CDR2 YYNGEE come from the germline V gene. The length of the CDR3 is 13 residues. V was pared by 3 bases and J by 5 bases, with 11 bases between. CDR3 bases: TGTGCCAGCAGCGCCGGAGGGACGACTGAAGCTTTCTTT. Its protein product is CASSAGGTTEAFF.

CDR3 bases: TGTGCCAGCTCGAGGGACAGCTTTGCGAACACTGAAGCTTTCTTT. This translates into CASSRDSFANTEAFF. The chain uses TRBV6-5 and TRBJ1-1; 7 bases fit TRBD1. Germline loops: CDR1 MNHEY, CDR2 SVGAGI. CDR3 length: 15 amino acids. V gave up 8 bases and J gave up 1 base; unmatched junction bases: 10.

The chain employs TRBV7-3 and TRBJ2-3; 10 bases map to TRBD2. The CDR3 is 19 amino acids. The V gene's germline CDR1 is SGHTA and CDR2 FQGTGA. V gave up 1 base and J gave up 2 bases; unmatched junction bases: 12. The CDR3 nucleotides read TGTGCCAGCAGCTTAAGACCCCGAGGAACTAGCGGGGTCACAGATACGCAGTATTTT. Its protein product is CASSLRPRGTSGVTDTQYF.

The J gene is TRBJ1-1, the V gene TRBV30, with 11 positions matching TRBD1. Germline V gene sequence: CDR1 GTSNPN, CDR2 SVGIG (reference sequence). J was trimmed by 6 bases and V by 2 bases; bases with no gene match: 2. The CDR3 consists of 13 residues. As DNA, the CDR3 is TGTGCCTGGAGTTGGGGACAGGGGGCTGAAGCTTTCTTT. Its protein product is CAWSWGQGAEAFF.

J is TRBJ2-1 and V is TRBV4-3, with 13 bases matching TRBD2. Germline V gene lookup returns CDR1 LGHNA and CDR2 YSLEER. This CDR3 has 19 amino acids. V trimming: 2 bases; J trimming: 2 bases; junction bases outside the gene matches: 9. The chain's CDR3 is CASSQIGTSGIGTYNEQFF. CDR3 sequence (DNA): TGCGCCAGCAGCCAAATTGGGACTAGCGGGATAGGCACCTACAATGAGCAGTTCTTC.

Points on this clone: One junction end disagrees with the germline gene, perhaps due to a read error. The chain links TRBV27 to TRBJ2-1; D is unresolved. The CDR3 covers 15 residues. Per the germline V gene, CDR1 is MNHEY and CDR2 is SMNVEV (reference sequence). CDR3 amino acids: CASSFLSPSSNEQFF. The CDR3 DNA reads TGTGCCAGCAGTTTTTTGAGCCCTTCCTCCAATGAGCAGTTCTTC.

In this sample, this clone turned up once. CDR3 nucleotide sequence: TGCGCCAGCAGCGGACAGGGGTTGACTGAAGCTTTCTTT. This encodes CASSGQGLTEAFF. V is TRBV4-1 and J is TRBJ1-1; 9 nucleotides agree with TRBD1. From germline, CDR1 is MGHRA and CDR2 YSYEKL. The CDR3 contains 13 residues. J lost 5 bases, V lost 5 bases, and 3 bases had no gene match.

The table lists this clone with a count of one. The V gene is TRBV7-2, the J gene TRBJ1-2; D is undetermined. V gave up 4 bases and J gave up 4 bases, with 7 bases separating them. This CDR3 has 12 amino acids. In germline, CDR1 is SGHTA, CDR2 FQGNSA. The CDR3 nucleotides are TGTGCCAGCAGCTCCAATATCTATGGCTACACCTTC. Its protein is CASSSNIYGYTF. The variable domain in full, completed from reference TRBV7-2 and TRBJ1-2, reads GAGVSQSPSNKVTEKGKDVELRCDPISGHTALYWYRQSLGQGLEFLIYFQGNSAPDKSGLPSDRFSAERTGGSVSTLTIQRTQQEDSAVYLCASSSNIYGYTFGSGTRLTVV.

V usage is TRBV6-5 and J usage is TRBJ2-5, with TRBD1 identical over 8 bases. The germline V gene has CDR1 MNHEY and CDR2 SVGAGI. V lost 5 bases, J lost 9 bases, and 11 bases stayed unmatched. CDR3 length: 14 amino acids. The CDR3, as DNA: TGTGCCAGCAGTCCGGACAGGGCTATGGGGGCCCAGTACTTC. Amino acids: CASSPDRAMGAQYF.

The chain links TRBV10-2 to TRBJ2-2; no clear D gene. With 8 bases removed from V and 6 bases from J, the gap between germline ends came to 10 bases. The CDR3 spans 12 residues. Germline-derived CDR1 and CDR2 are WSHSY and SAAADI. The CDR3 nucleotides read TGCGCCAGCGGTTGGCTCGCCGGGGAGCTGTTTTTT. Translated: CASGWLAGELFF.

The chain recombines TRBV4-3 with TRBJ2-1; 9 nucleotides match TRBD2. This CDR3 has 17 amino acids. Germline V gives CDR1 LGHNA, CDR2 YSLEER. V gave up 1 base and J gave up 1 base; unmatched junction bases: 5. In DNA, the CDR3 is TGCGCCAGCAGCCAAGCAGGAAGCGGGAGGTCCTACAATGAGCAGTTCTTC. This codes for CASSQAGSGRSYNEQFF.

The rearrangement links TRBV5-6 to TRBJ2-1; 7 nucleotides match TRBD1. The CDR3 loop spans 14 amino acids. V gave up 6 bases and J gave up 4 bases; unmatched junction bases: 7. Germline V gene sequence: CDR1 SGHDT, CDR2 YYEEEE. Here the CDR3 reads CASTPRGLYNEQFF. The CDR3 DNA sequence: TGTGCCAGCACCCCCAGGGGGTTATACAATGAGCAGTTCTTC.

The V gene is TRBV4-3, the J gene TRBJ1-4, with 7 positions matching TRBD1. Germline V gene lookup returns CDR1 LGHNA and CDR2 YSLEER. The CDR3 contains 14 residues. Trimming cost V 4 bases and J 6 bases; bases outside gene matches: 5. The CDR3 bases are TGCGCCAGCAGCCGCGTAGGGACAGATGAAAAACTGTTTTTT. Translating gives CASSRVGTDEKLFF.

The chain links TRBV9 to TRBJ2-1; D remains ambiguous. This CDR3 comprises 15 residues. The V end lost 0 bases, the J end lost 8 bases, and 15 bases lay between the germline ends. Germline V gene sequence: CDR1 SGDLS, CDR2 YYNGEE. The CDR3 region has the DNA TGTGCCAGCAGCGTAGCGATCCCGCCCAACTATGAGCAGTTCTTC. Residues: CASSVAIPPNYEQFF. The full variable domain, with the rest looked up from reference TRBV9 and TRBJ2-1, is DSGVTQTPKHLITATGQRVTLRCSPRSGDLSVYWYQQSLDQGLQFLIQYYNGEERAKGNILERFSAQQFPDLHSELNLSSLELGDSALYFCASSVAIPPNYEQFFGPGTRLTVL.

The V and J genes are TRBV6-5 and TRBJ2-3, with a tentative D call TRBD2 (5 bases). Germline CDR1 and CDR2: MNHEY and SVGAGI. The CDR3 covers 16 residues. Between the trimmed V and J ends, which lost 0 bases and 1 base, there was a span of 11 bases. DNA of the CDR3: TGTGCCAGCAGTTACTCAGGGAGTTTGGGCACAGATACGCAGTATTTT. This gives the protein CASSYSGSLGTDTQYF.

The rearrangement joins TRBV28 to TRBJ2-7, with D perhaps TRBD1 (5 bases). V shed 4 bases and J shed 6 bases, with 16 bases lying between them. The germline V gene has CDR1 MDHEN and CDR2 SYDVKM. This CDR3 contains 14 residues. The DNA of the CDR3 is TGTGCCAGCAGTTCCCCGACCGGACATTTCGAGCAGTACTTC. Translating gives CASSSPTGHFEQYF.

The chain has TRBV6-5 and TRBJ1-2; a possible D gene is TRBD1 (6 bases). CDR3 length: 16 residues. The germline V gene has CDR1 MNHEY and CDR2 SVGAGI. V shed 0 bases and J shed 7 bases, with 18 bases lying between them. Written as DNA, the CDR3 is TGTGCCAGCAGTTACTCGAAAGGCGGGGGCGGAACTGGCTACACCTTC. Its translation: CASSYSKGGGGTGYTF.

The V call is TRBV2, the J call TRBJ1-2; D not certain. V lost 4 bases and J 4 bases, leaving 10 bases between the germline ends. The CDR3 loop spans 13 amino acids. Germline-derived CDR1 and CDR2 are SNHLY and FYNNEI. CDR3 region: CASSGGRSYGYTF. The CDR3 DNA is TGTGCCAGCAGTGGAGGACGGTCCTATGGCTACACCTTC. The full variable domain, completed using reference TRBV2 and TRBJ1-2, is EPEVTQTPSHQVTQMGQEVILRCVPISNHLYFYWYRQILGQKVEFLVSFYNNEISEKSEIFDDQFSVERPDGSNFTLKIRSTKLEDSAMYFCASSGGRSYGYTFGSGTRLTVV.

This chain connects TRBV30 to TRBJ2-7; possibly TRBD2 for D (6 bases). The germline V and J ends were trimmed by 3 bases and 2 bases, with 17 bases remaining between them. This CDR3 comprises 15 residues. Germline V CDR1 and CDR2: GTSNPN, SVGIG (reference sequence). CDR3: CAWSAIGTYTYEQYF. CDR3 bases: TGTGCCTGGAGCGCCATCGGGACTTACACCTACGAGCAGTACTTC. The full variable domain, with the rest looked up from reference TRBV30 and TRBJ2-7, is SQTIHQWPATLVQPVGSPLSLECTVEGTSNPNLYWYRQAAGRGLQLLFYSVGIGQISSEVPQNLSASRPQDRQFILSSKKLLLSDSGFYLCAWSAIGTYTYEQYFGPGTRLTVT.

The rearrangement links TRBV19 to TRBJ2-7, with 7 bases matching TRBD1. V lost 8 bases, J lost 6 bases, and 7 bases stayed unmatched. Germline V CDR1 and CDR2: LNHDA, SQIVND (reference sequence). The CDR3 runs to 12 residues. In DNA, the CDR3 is TGTGCCAGTGGTGACAGGGTGGGCGAGCAGTACTTC. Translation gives CASGDRVGEQYF.